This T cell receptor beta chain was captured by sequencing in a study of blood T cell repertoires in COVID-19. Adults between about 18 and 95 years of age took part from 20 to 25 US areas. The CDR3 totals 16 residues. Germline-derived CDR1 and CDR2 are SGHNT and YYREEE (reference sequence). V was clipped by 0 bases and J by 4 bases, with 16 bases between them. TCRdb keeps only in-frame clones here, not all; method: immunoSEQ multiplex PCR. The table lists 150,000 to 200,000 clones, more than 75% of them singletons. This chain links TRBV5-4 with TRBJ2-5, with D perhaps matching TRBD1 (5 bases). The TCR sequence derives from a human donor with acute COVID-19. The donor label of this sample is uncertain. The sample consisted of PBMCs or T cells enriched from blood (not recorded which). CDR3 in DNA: TGTGCCAGCAGCTTGGAGGGGCCCCCCTTGGGAGAGACCCAGTACTTC. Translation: CASSLEGPPLGETQYF.